This TCR beta chain was recovered during a study of blood T cells in healthy people across ages. Study-wide findings and caveats: Estimated diversity, derived from one million T cells, was regarded as an underestimate.

This clonotype was seen more than once but under ten times. What it binds is unknown. Combining a sample-barcoded 5' primer with a J-beta primer mix, a second PCR ran for about 6 to 11 cycles. TCRdb used MiXCR to reprocess the 5' RACE reads, holding one entry per CDR3 protein. This table holds roughly 800,000 distinct CDR3 sequences, 35% to 40% found once. Ranging in age from roughly 6 to 90, the donors were healthy Caucasian individuals from Russia. The CDR3 length is 15 residues. The V end lost 1 base, the J end lost 1 base, and 10 bases lay between the germline ends. CDR1 and CDR2 from the germline V gene are KGHSH and LQKENI.

The chain is built from TRBV18 and TRBJ1-1; a weak D match, TRBD1 (5 bases). The receptor's source is a man between 18 and 35 years old in good health. Sequencing was carried out using blood. CDR3 DNA sequence: TGTGCCAGCTCACCACGGGCAGGGCCGAACACTGAAGCTTTCTTT. This translates into CASSPRAGPNTEAFF. The entire variable domain, with the rest obtained from reference TRBV18 and TRBJ1-1, is as follows: NAGVMQNPRHLVRRRGQEARLRCSPMKGHSHVYWYRQLPEEGLKFMVYLQKENIIDESGMPKERFSAEFPKEGPSILRIQQVVRGDSAAYFCASSPRAGPNTEAFFGQGTRLTVV.